A single sample is the source of the 10 T cell receptor beta chains below, sequenced in a study of cytomegalovirus exposure and HLA in healthy donors. The PCR had 60 Vbeta and 13 Jbeta primers. The assay was immunoSEQ multiplex PCR, and TCRdb's table has in-frame clones only and misses some. The sample contains fewer than 110,000 clones, 82% of which appear only once. The specimen sequenced was PBMCs. Receptors were obtained from a man aged 25-40 years in good health and CMV-seropositive.

The table lists this clone with a few counts. The chain links TRBV6-1 to TRBJ2-5, with 8 positions matching TRBD2. Losses at the gene ends were 1 base for V and 1 base for J; bases not matched to a gene: 2. This CDR3 has 15 amino acids. Germline CDR1 is MNHNS and CDR2 is SASEGT. The CDR3 bases are TGTGCCAGCAGTGAAGAGGCGGGGGGCCAAGAGACCCAGTACTTC. It is translated as CASSEEAGGQETQYF.

Only a few counts were recorded for this clone. The V gene is TRBV9, the J gene TRBJ2-1, with TRBD2 identical over 10 bases. From germline, CDR1 is SGDLS and CDR2 YYNGEE. V trimming: 3 bases; J trimming: 1 base; junction bases outside the gene matches: 4. The CDR3 has 16 residues. Written as DNA, the CDR3 is TGTGCCAGCAGCGCTTGGACTAGCGGTTCCTACAATGAGCAGTTCTTC. Amino acids: CASSAWTSGSYNEQFF.

The genes are TRBV9 and TRBJ1-1; D perhaps matches TRBD1 (6 bases). This CDR3 has 17 residues. With 4 bases removed from V and 5 bases from J, the gap between germline ends came to 24 bases. Germline V lookup: CDR1 SGDLS, CDR2 YYNGEE. The CDR3 spells CASSISRGGQGETEAFF. In DNA form, the CDR3 reads TGTGCCAGCAGCATATCACGGGGGGGGCAAGGAGAAACTGAAGCTTTCTTT.

This chain connects TRBV13 to TRBJ2-7; D not certain. V lost 1 base and J lost 5, with 6 bases in between. Germline V CDR1 and CDR2: PRHDT, FYEKMQ (reference sequence). The CDR3 length is 12 residues. The CDR3 is CASSLVGHEQYF. The DNA of the CDR3 is TGTGCCAGCAGCTTAGTGGGCCACGAGCAGTACTTC.

V usage is TRBV15 and J usage is TRBJ1-4; maybe TRBD1 (5 bases). The germline CDR1 and CDR2 sequences are LNHNV and YYDKDF (reference sequence). V lost 0 bases to trimming and J lost 7 bases, with 15 bases between them. The CDR3 contains 16 residues. The CDR3 loop is CATSRDRGGGSEKLFF. DNA for the CDR3: TGTGCCACCAGCAGAGATAGAGGCGGGGGTAGTGAAAAACTGTTTTTT.

This rearrangement joins TRBV16 to TRBJ1-2; D is possibly TRBD1 (6 bases). Germline-derived CDR1 and CDR2 are KGHSY and FQNENV. V was trimmed by 0 bases and J by 6 bases, leaving 17 bases between them. This CDR3 is built from 16 residues. CDR3 loop: CASSQSTGRRRDGYTF. CDR3 sequence (DNA): TGTGCCAGCAGCCAATCAACAGGGCGTCGTCGGGATGGCTACACCTTC.

J is TRBJ2-7 and V is TRBV5-6; weak D call: TRBD1 (6 bases). Trimming removed 4 bases from V and 2 bases from J, with 13 bases in between. The germline CDR1 and CDR2 sequences are SGHDT and YYEEEE. The CDR3 has 14 amino acids. CDR3 in DNA: TGTGCCAGCAGCCGATTGGGGGACACCTACGAGCAGTACTTC. It codes for CASSRLGDTYEQYF.

This clone occurred a few times. V and J are TRBV18 and TRBJ1-4; TRBD1 agrees at 10 bases. The trim removed 3 bases at V and 7 bases at J, leaving 11 bases unmatched. This CDR3 is 17 amino acids long. CDR1 KGHSH and CDR2 LQKENI come from the germline V gene. The CDR3 protein is CASSPGDRGRWSEKLFF. The CDR3 DNA sequence: TGTGCCAGCTCACCCGGGGACAGGGGAAGGTGGAGTGAAAAACTGTTTTTT.

CDR3 in DNA: TGTGCCAGCACCTACCTCAGGGGTGAAGCTTTCTTT. As protein: CASTYLRGEAFF. The chain couples TRBV2 to TRBJ1-1, with a weak D call TRBD1 (6 bases). The CDR3 has 12 residues. The V and J ends lost 7 bases and 7 bases respectively, with 13 bases between them. Looked up from germline, CDR1 is SNHLY and CDR2 is FYNNEI.

This clone came up a few times. The V and J genes are TRBV5-6 and TRBJ2-2; D not resolved. V shed 2 bases and J shed 7 bases, with 6 bases lying between them. Germline CDR1 is SGHDT and CDR2 is YYEEEE. The CDR3 loop spans 12 amino acids. CDR3 amino acids: CASSLSFGELFF. CDR3 sequence (DNA): TGTGCCAGCAGCTTAAGCTTCGGGGAGCTGTTTTTT.